The sequence of this T cell receptor beta chain was determined in a study of metastatic and nonmetastatic thyroid tumors. Using MiXCR, TCRdb re-called clones from the PCR reads. This repertoire shows 40,000 or so clones, 26% found once; its top ten account for roughly 9.1%. All patients were treatment-naive before thyroid surgery. The CDR3 has 17 amino acids. Between the trimmed V and J ends, which lost 4 bases and 0 bases, there was a span of 18 bases. The germline V gene encodes CDR1 SGHTA and CDR2 FQGTGA. This clone was seen at least ten times. The clonotype comes from a female donor with papillary thyroid cancer or a benign thyroid nodule (not recorded which). Some clones in this sample may be carry-over from other donors' samples. V is TRBV7-3 and J is TRBJ1-1; D is unresolved. The specimen sequenced was blood. CDR3 DNA: TGTGCCAGCAGCTCATGGCCGGTGGGTCCCATGAACACTGAAGCTTTCTTT. Its translation is CASSSWPVGPMNTEAFF.